Listed below are T cell receptor beta chains from one sample, sequenced in a study of T cells in Graves' hyperthyroidism and ophthalmopathy. MiXCR, applied by TCRdb to the multiplex PCR reads, yields one record per CDR3 protein. Of 340,000 or so distinct CDR3 sequences listed, 21% are singletons. Sequencing was done on a sample of blood. The receptors were sampled from a woman between 45 and 65 years old with Graves' hyperthyroidism. Both conserved end residues are part of each CDR3. D genes are given only for firm matches. Only some rows state a clone size, as once, few, many or a class for expanded clones.

abundance | j_gene | v_gene | d_gene | CDR3nt | CDR3aa
many | TRBJ2-7 | TRBV28 | NA | TGTGCCAGCACCCTTGGGGCTAATAACTACGAGCAGTACTTC | CASTLGANNYEQYF
many | TRBJ1-1 | TRBV3-1 | NA | TGTGCCAGCAGCCGCTTGGGAAGGGAGAACACTGAAGCTTTCTTT | CASSRLGRENTEAFF
NA | TRBJ2-3 | TRBV4-1 | NA | TGCGCCAGCAGCCAAGGGAATAGGCGGGATAGCGCAGATACGCAGTATTTT | CASSQGNRRDSADTQYF
many | TRBJ2-1 | TRBV20-1 | TRBD2 | TGCAGTGCTCCAAAGTGGCTAGCGGGAGTAAGGTACAATGAGCAGTTCTTC | CSAPKWLAGVRYNEQFF
NA | TRBJ2-3 | TRBV6-1 | NA | TGTGCCATCCGGGGGAGAACACCAGATACGCAGTATTTT | CAIRGRTPDTQYF
many | TRBJ1-5 | TRBV7-2 | NA | TGTGCCAGCAGCTTTCCGGGGATCGAACAGCCCCAGCATTTT | CASSFPGIEQPQHF
once | TRBJ1-5 | TRBV2 | TRBD1 | TGTGCCAGCAGCCGGGGACAGCCGAATCAGCCCCAGCATTTT | CASSRGQPNQPQHF
many | TRBJ1-1 | TRBV11-3 | NA | TGTGCCAGCAGCTTAGACTCGGACGCTGAAGCTTTCTTT | CASSLDSDAEAFF
few | TRBJ1-1 | TRBV4-1 | TRBD1 | TGCGCCAGCCGACAGGGAGACACTGAAGCTTTCTTT | CASRQGDTEAFF
NA | TRBJ2-7 | TRBV3-1 | NA | TGTGCCAGCAGCCACGGGGGGCAATACGAGCAGTACTTC | CASSHGGQYEQYF
NA | TRBJ1-4 | TRBV4-1 | NA | TGCGCCAGCAGCCCAGGACACCCGCTGGGAAAACTGTTTTTT | CASSPGHPLGKLFF
many | TRBJ2-5 | TRBV5-1 | TRBD2 | TGCGCCAGCAGCTCTTTAGCGGGAGGGGAAGAGACCCAGTACTTC | CASSSLAGGEETQYF
many | TRBJ2-7 | TRBV2 | TRBD1 | TGTGCCAGCGGACAGGGGGGAGGTTACGAGCAGTACTTC | CASGQGGGYEQYF
few | TRBJ1-2 | TRBV29-1 | NA | TGCAGCGTCCTACAGATAAACTATGGCTACACCTTC | CSVLQINYGYTF
few | TRBJ2-4 | TRBV27 | NA | TGTGCCAGCAGTTCCGGACAGCCCGGGGCCAAAAACATTCAGTACTTC | CASSSGQPGAKNIQYF
many | TRBJ1-5 | TRBV5-5 | NA | TGTGCCAGCAGCATTGTGCCGAATCAGCCCCAGCATTTT | CASSIVPNQPQHF